The next 20 T cell receptor beta chains were all read from a single sample in a study of blood T cells in healthy people across ages. Then a second PCR, running about 6 to 12 cycles, was carried out with a sample-barcoded 5' primer and a J-beta primer mix. Each CDR3 protein is one row after TCRdb ran MiXCR on the 5' RACE reads. Of 1.5 million to 2 million distinct CDR3 sequences listed, roughly 27% are singletons. Sequencing was done on a sample of blood. The receptors derive from a woman aged 25 to 39 in good health.

On this clonotype: Mismatch with germline at one junction end may stem from a read error. The chain has TRBV20-1 and TRBJ1-1, with TRBD1 as a possible D gene (6 bases). The CDR3 has 14 amino acids. CDR1 is DFQATT, CDR2 SNEGSKA, per germline (reference sequence). The CDR3 DNA reads TGCAGTGCTAGAGAGGGGGGCCTGAACACTGGAGCTTTCTTT. Translating gives CSAREGGLNTGAFF.

The chain uses TRBV20-1 and TRBJ2-3; 11 nucleotides line up with TRBD2. The junction had 14 bases not matched to a gene; V was cut back by 5 bases and J by 4 bases. Germline V CDR1 and CDR2: DFQATT, SNEGSKA (reference sequence). The CDR3 runs to 17 residues. CDR3 region: CSAGDSLAGGWADTQYF. CDR3 DNA: TGCAGTGCTGGGGATTCTCTAGCGGGAGGTTGGGCAGATACGCAGTATTTT.

This clonotype has a handful of counts. The V and J genes are TRBV10-2 and TRBJ2-1; TRBD2 matches 8 bases. This CDR3 spans 11 amino acids. From germline, CDR1 is WSHSY and CDR2 SAAADI. Trimming cost V 8 bases and J 9 bases; bases outside gene matches: 3. CDR3 in DNA: TGCGCCAGCCGGGGGGGCAGTGAGCAGTTCTTC. Protein product: CASRGGSEQFF.

The chain couples TRBV12-3 or TRBV12-4 to TRBJ2-3, with 7 bases that match TRBD2. The CDR3 sequence is 15 residues long. Unmatched junction bases numbered 11, after V lost 5 bases and J lost 6 bases. CDR3 amino acids: CASSLSGSSLDTQYF. The CDR3 bases are TGTGCCAGCAGTCTTAGCGGGTCCTCCTTGGATACGCAGTATTTT.

This chain links TRBV2 with TRBJ2-3, with D possibly matching TRBD2 (5 bases). The CDR3 length is 17 residues. CDR1 SNHLY and CDR2 FYNNEI come from the germline V gene. V dropped 5 bases and J dropped 2 bases, with 20 bases sitting between them. The CDR3 sequence is CASSYDYTVDFTDTQYF. CDR3 DNA sequence: TGTGCCAGCAGTTATGACTATACCGTCGATTTCACAGATACGCAGTATTTT.

About this clonotype: The junction shows a germline mismatch at one end, possibly a read error. This chain connects TRBV6-5 to TRBJ2-7; 10 nucleotides match TRBD2. CDR1 is MNHEY and CDR2 is SVGAGI in the germline V gene. The CDR3 is made up of 17 amino acids. Here the CDR3 DNA reads TGTGCCGGCAGTTTCCCTCGTGGTAGCGGGGGGCCCTACGAGCAGTACTTC. Its protein is CAGSFPRGSGGPYEQYF.

V gene TRBV20-1 combines with J gene TRBJ2-5, with TRBD2 identical over 10 bases. The CDR3 runs to 13 residues. V dropped 5 bases and J dropped 3; count of bases not matched to a gene: 3. Per germline, CDR1 DFQATT and CDR2 SNEGSKA (reference sequence). CDR3 DNA: TGCAGTGCTGTACTAGCGGGAAAAGAGACCCAGTACTTC. It specifies CSAVLAGKETQYF.

In its sample, this clonotype was seen a few times. The V and J genes are TRBV5-6 and TRBJ2-5; TRBD1 or TRBD2 may be the D gene (5 bases each). CDR3 size: 15 residues. Trimming took 3 bases from V and 5 from J, leaving 17 bases between them. Germline V gene lookup returns CDR1 SGHDT and CDR2 YYEEEE. Here the CDR3 reads CASSSGRGLRETQYF. The DNA of the CDR3 is TGTGCCAGCAGCTCCGGCCGGGGCCTCCGGGAGACCCAGTACTTC.

This clonotype was detected ten times or more. The chain combines TRBV16 with TRBJ1-4; D gene ambiguous. The germline CDR1 and CDR2 sequences are KGHSY and FQNENV. The length of the CDR3 is 14 residues. With 4 bases removed from V and 0 bases from J, the gap between germline ends came to 6 bases. The CDR3 sequence is CASSPLATNEKLFF. CDR3 bases: TGTGCCAGCAGCCCGCTTGCAACTAATGAAAAACTGTTTTTT.

This chain connects TRBV7-3 to TRBJ2-1; 8 positions agree with TRBD2. With V trimmed by 4 bases and J by 0 bases, 2 bases remained unmatched. The CDR3 has 15 amino acids. Germline CDR1 SGHTA, CDR2 FQGTGA. The CDR3 spells CASSSLAVSYNEQFF. For the CDR3, the DNA is TGTGCCAGCAGCTCACTAGCGGTCTCCTACAATGAGCAGTTCTTC.

Regarding this clonotype: A much larger clonotype is one base distant, so this may be a read error. The chain has TRBV11-2 and TRBJ2-7, with 13 bases lining up with TRBD2. Germline CDR1 reads SGHAT; CDR2 reads FQNNGV. CDR3 length: 15 residues. Germline trimming cut 4 bases from V and 8 bases from J; bases unmatched to any gene: 8. CDR3: CASSSTSGRAGKQYF. The CDR3 DNA follows: TGTGCCAGCAGCTCAACTAGCGGGAGGGCCGGCAAGCAGTACTTC. Full variable domain (outside the CDR3, taken from reference TRBV11-2 and TRBJ2-7): EAGVAQSPRYKIIEKRQSVAFWCNPISGHATLYWYQQILGQGPKLLIQFQNNGVVDDSQLPKDRFSAERLKGVDSTLKIQPAKLEDSAVYLCASSSTSGRAGKQYFGPGTRLTVT.

The CDR3 nucleotides are TGCGCCAGCAGACCCGATCCCAGGGACCCAGATACGCAGTATTTT. As protein: CASRPDPRDPDTQYF. The chain links TRBV4-1 to TRBJ2-3; D possibly matches TRBD1 or TRBD2 (5 bases each). Trimming removed 6 bases from V and 4 bases from J, with 17 bases in between. CDR1 and CDR2 from the germline V gene are MGHRA and YSYEKL. This CDR3 spans 15 amino acids.

This clonotype turned up a few times. V is TRBV6-5 and J is TRBJ1-6; perhaps TRBD1 as D (6 bases). Per the germline V gene, CDR1 is MNHEY and CDR2 is SVGAGI. The ends were cut back, 4 bases at V and 7 bases at J, with 20 bases in the middle. CDR3 size: 17 residues. In nucleotides, the CDR3 is TGTGCCAGCAGTTCGCAGGCCAGGGGTTCGGGCAATTCACCCCTCCACTTT. It yields the protein CASSSQARGSGNSPLHF.

As concerns this clonotype: At one boundary the junction diverges from the germline segment, which might be a read error. CDR3 residues: CSAEHRASHNEQFF. The CDR3, as DNA: TGCAGTGCTGAACACAGGGCCTCCCACAATGAGCAGTTCTTC. V is TRBV20-1 and J is TRBJ2-1, with D maybe TRBD1 (6 bases). The CDR3 has 14 amino acids. CDR1 is DFQATT and CDR2 is SNEGSKA in the germline V gene (reference sequence).

This clonotype has only a few counts. V is TRBV6-1 and J is TRBJ2-2; 14 bases line up with TRBD2. From germline, CDR1 is MNHNS and CDR2 SASEGT. CDR3 length equals 19 residues. Trimming took 6 bases from V and 0 from J; bases not matched to a gene: 9. The CDR3 coding sequence is TGTGCCAGCAGGTCTTCCGGGACTAGCGGGGGCGCGAACACCGGGGAGCTGTTTTTT. Amino acid sequence: CASRSSGTSGGANTGELFF.

There are a few counts of this clonotype. The gene calls are TRBV28 and TRBJ1-1; maybe TRBD1 (6 bases). The V end lost 3 bases, the J end lost 5 bases, and 16 bases lay between the germline ends. CDR1 and CDR2 (germline): MDHEN, SYDVKM. The CDR3 spans 15 residues. CDR3 loop: CASSFVRGRSTEAFF. The DNA of the CDR3 is TGTGCCAGCAGTTTCGTCCGGGGGCGCAGTACTGAAGCTTTCTTT.

This clonotype showed up just a few times. The rearrangement uses TRBV5-1 and TRBJ2-5; 12 bases map to TRBD1. Trimming took 4 bases from V and 5 from J; bases not matched to a gene: 12. Germline V CDR1 and CDR2: SGHRS, YFSETQ. The length of the CDR3 is 17 residues. CDR3: CASSPFGTGGAGETQYF. Written as DNA, the CDR3 is TGCGCCAGCAGCCCCTTCGGGACAGGGGGCGCGGGGGAGACCCAGTACTTC.

The V and J genes are TRBV7-2 and TRBJ2-5, with unresolved D. The length of the CDR3 is 13 residues. CDR1 is SGHTA, CDR2 FQGNSA, per germline. V gave up 5 bases and J gave up 3 bases, with 10 bases separating them. The DNA of the CDR3 is TGTGCCAGCAGCGAACTAAACAAAGAGACCCAGTACTTC. Translated: CASSELNKETQYF.

The chain joins TRBV7-2 to TRBJ2-5, with D perhaps matching TRBD2 (5 bases). Trimming removed 1 base at V and 4 bases at J, with 10 bases between. CDR3 length: 14 amino acids. Germline V gene data show CDR1 as SGHTA and CDR2 as FQGNSA. The CDR3 reads CASSLVSLGETQYF. The CDR3 coding sequence is TGTGCCAGCAGCTTAGTATCACTAGGAGAGACCCAGTACTTC. Full variable domain (remainder filled in from reference TRBV7-2 and TRBJ2-5): GAGVSQSPSNKVTEKGKDVELRCDPISGHTALYWYRQSLGQGLEFLIYFQGNSAPDKSGLPSDRFSAERTGGSVSTLTIQRTQQEDSAVYLCASSLVSLGETQYFGPGTRLLVL.

This clonotype came up a few times. An end of the junction does not agree with germline; a read error may underlie this. This chain joins TRBV5-5 and TRBJ1-5; a weak D match, TRBD1 (5 bases). The CDR3 has 15 amino acids. Germline V gene sequence: CDR1 SGHKS, CDR2 YYEKEE (reference sequence). The CDR3 region has the DNA TGTGTCAGCAGCTGGGGGAGCACTAGCAATCAGCCCCAGCATTTT. This gives the protein CVSSWGSTSNQPQHF.